The 21 T cell receptor beta chains listed next were all sequenced from one sample in a study of post-analysis software for immune sequencing data (dated by TCRdb to 2014 to 2015). The paper's findings and limits, for the study overall: Patients showed significantly higher frequencies than controls for a handful of TRBV segments, among them TRBV5-6, TRBV5-1 and TRBV20-1.

Library preparation was by PCR. Sequenced on an Illumina HiSeq 2500. To reduce PCR and sequencing biases, unique molecular identifiers were incorporated into the TCR beta cDNA libraries. Through fastp at Q25 and MiXCR, TCRdb rebuilt clones from the public reads, retaining in-frame beta chains. Merged by CDR3 protein, the rows form single entries marked with the most common genes and DNA. The sample has 500,000 to 600,000 distinct CDR3 sequences on record, roughly two fifths of them singletons. Of the sample, about 1.5% falls within the top ten clones. These receptors have no identified antigens. The sequenced material came from blood. These receptors all stem from a girl aged 10-17 years with multiple sclerosis.

The chain uses TRBV12-3 or TRBV12-4 and TRBJ2-4, with D unclear. The tail of the sequence fits TRBJ2-7 better, so the J call may be wrong. The CDR3 runs to 12 residues. CDR3 loop: CASSLVFPEQYF. CDR3 DNA: TGTGCCAGCAGTTTAGTTTTCCCCGAGCAGTACTTC.

This clonotype appeared a few times. The rearrangement joins TRBV12-3 or TRBV12-4 to TRBJ2-5, with D possibly TRBD1 on 6 matching bases. The CDR3 totals 15 residues. V lost 4 bases to trimming and J lost 1 base, with 13 bases between them. CDR3 amino acids: CASSSLRGGQETQYF. The CDR3 DNA reads as TGTGCCAGCAGTTCCCTAAGAGGGGGCCAAGAGACCCAGTACTTC.

This clonotype was picked up one time. This chain connects TRBV7-9 to TRBJ2-7, with 7 positions matching TRBD1. Unmatched junction bases numbered 7, after V lost 5 bases and J lost 3 bases. Germline loops: CDR1 SEHNR, CDR2 FQNEAQ (reference sequence). CDR3 length: 14 residues. For the CDR3, the DNA is TGTGCCAGCAGCCTCCGGGACAGCCACTACGAGCAGTACTTC. Amino acid sequence: CASSLRDSHYEQYF.

V is TRBV20-1 and J is TRBJ2-7; D possibly corresponds to TRBD2 (7 bases). This CDR3 has 16 residues. The germline V gene encodes CDR1 DFQATT and CDR2 SNEGSKA (reference sequence). The germline V and J ends were trimmed by 3 bases and 0 bases, with 18 bases remaining between them. CDR3 DNA sequence: TGCAGTGCTAGCTACAGGGAGGGGCCACCCTCCTACGAGCAGTACTTC. It encodes CSASYREGPPSYEQYF.

V gene TRBV7-2 combines with J gene TRBJ2-7, with 10 bases that match TRBD1. The V segment lost 4 bases and the J segment 2 bases; nucleotides outside the gene matches: 2. Germline V gives CDR1 SGHTA, CDR2 FQGNSA. This CDR3 has 14 amino acids. CDR3 region: CASSSDRGAYEQYF. The CDR3, as DNA: TGTGCCAGCAGCTCGGACAGGGGGGCCTACGAGCAGTACTTC.

This chain connects TRBV29-1 to TRBJ1-5; no clear D gene. The germline CDR1 and CDR2 sequences are SQVTM and ANQGSEA. Trimming removed 6 bases at V and 0 bases at J, with 12 bases between. This CDR3 region has 14 residues. The CDR3 spells CSVAHRGSNQPQHF. Here the CDR3 DNA reads TGCAGCGTGGCCCACCGGGGTAGCAATCAGCCCCAGCATTTT.

The table lists this clonotype with a few counts. This sequence joins TRBV19 and TRBJ2-7, with TRBD2 identical over 7 bases. This CDR3 region has 16 residues. Unmatched junction bases numbered 9, after V lost 0 bases and J lost 4 bases. The germline gives CDR1 LNHDA, CDR2 SQIVND (reference sequence). The CDR3 nucleotides are TGTGCCAGTAGTATAGATGTGGAGACTAGCCTTTACGAGCAGTACTTC. Encoded protein: CASSIDVETSLYEQYF.

V gene TRBV27 combines with J gene TRBJ2-7, with 8 bases lining up with TRBD1. With V trimmed by 3 bases and J by 6 bases, 10 bases remained unmatched. The CDR3 is 15 residues long. CDR1 is MNHEY and CDR2 is SMNVEV in the germline V gene (reference sequence). CDR3 in amino acids: CASSFFTGGVGEQYF. The CDR3 region has the DNA TGTGCCAGCAGTTTTTTCACAGGGGGAGTTGGCGAGCAGTACTTC.

The chain recombines TRBV7-2 with TRBJ2-7, with TRBD2 as a possible D gene (6 bases). The CDR3 has 16 amino acids. Trimming left V 3 bases short and J 0 bases short, with 15 bases between. The germline V gene encodes CDR1 SGHTA and CDR2 FQGNSA. CDR3: CASSLAGSLSSYEQYF. For the CDR3, the DNA is TGTGCCAGCAGCTTGGCGGGGTCTCTAAGCTCCTACGAGCAGTACTTC.

This chain links TRBV24-1 with TRBJ2-1; tentatively, D is TRBD1 or TRBD2 (5 bases each). V was cut by 0 bases and J by 7 bases, with 15 bases left in between. Germline values: CDR1 KGHDR, CDR2 SFDVKD. CDR3 length equals 16 residues. The CDR3 coding sequence is TGTGCCACCAGTGATTTGAGTAGGGGACCTCAAAATGAGCAGTTCTTC. This codes for CATSDLSRGPQNEQFF.

The V call is TRBV6-5, the J call TRBJ2-3, with D tentatively TRBD1 (5 bases). CDR1 is MNHEY and CDR2 is SVGAGI in the germline V gene. This CDR3 contains 13 residues. With 6 bases removed from V and 3 bases from J, the gap between germline ends came to 10 bases. CDR3 region: CASSRPGTDTQYF. The CDR3 nucleotides are TGTGCCAGCAGCAGACCAGGGACAGATACGCAGTATTTT.

V gene TRBV3-1 combines with J gene TRBJ2-1; D unresolved. The CDR3 has 14 amino acids. V lost 0 bases and J lost 8, with 11 bases in between. Germline CDR1 LGHDT, CDR2 YNNKEL (reference sequence). The CDR3 sequence: CASSQDLGSDEQFF. CDR3 in DNA: TGTGCCAGCAGCCAAGATCTTGGATCCGATGAGCAGTTCTTC.

The rearrangement joins TRBV6-5 to TRBJ1-1, with 7 bases fitting TRBD1. J lost 1 base, V lost 2 bases, and 4 bases had no gene match. Germline V CDR1 and CDR2: MNHEY, SVGAGI. This CDR3 is built from 15 residues. In DNA form, the CDR3 reads TGTGCCAGCAGTTACAATCAGGGGGAGAACACTGAAGCTTTCTTT. Translation gives CASSYNQGENTEAFF.

The rearrangement joins TRBV7-9 to TRBJ1-1, with 10 bases matching TRBD1. The length of the CDR3 is 15 residues. Per germline, CDR1 SEHNR and CDR2 FQNEAQ (reference sequence). V was pared by 5 bases and J by 7 bases, with 10 bases of the junction left unmatched. The CDR3 region has the DNA TGTGCCAGCAGCCGAACCGGGACAGGGGTTCTTGAAGCTTTCTTT. This codes for CASSRTGTGVLEAFF.

V and J are TRBV5-1 and TRBJ2-7; a weak D match, TRBD1 (5 bases). V dropped 3 bases and J dropped 4 bases, with 20 bases sitting between them. This CDR3 has 16 amino acids. Germline values: CDR1 SGHRS, CDR2 YFSETQ. The CDR3 reads CASSWGTGSREYEQYF. CDR3 coding DNA: TGCGCCAGCAGCTGGGGTACAGGAAGTAGGGAATACGAGCAGTACTTC.

The chain joins TRBV12-3 or TRBV12-4 to TRBJ1-2; possible D gene TRBD1, 5 bases. V was cut by 5 bases and J by 3 bases, with 13 bases left in between. The CDR3 extends over 14 amino acids. This chain's CDR3 is CASSMGPGDYGYTF. CDR3 in DNA: TGTGCCAGCAGTATGGGACCTGGGGACTATGGCTACACCTTC.

The chain is built from TRBV29-1 and TRBJ1-2, with 7 bases aligning to TRBD1. The CDR3 is made up of 11 amino acids. Germline V gene data show CDR1 as SQVTM and CDR2 as ANQGSEA. J lost 6 bases, V lost 5 bases, and 3 bases had no gene match. DNA of the CDR3: TGCAGCGTTTCAGGGACAGATGGCTACACCTTC. It is translated as CSVSGTDGYTF.

This clonotype was detected many times. The chain couples TRBV30 to TRBJ2-7; 7 bases are a match to TRBD2. Unmatched junction bases numbered 6, after V lost 0 bases and J lost 4 bases. This CDR3 contains 14 residues. CDR1 is GTSNPN and CDR2 is SVGIG in the germline V gene (reference sequence). The CDR3 sequence: CAWSVWAGEYEQYF. The CDR3 DNA sequence: TGTGCCTGGAGTGTGTGGGCGGGGGAATACGAGCAGTACTTC.

This clonotype appeared once. CDR3 loop: CASSTAGVNTQYF. The CDR3 coding sequence is TGTGCCAGCAGTACAGCGGGGGTTAATACGCAGTATTTT. The genes are TRBV7-2 and TRBJ2-3; 8 bases line up with TRBD2. The V and J ends lost 6 bases and 7 bases, in that order; junction bases with no gene match: 6. CDR1 and CDR2 (germline): SGHTA, FQGNSA. The CDR3 has 13 residues.

The rearrangement uses TRBV10-3 and TRBJ2-7; 9 nucleotides agree with TRBD1. V lost 4 bases to trimming and J lost 7 bases; unmatched junction nucleotides: 8. The CDR3 covers 14 residues. Germline V gene lookup returns CDR1 ENHRY and CDR2 SYGVKD. The CDR3 loop is CAISVGQGSKEQYF. The CDR3 nucleotides read TGTGCCATCAGTGTGGGACAGGGATCCAAAGAGCAGTACTTC.

This clonotype was counted between two and nine times. The chain uses TRBV20-1 and TRBJ2-5; D not resolved. This CDR3 region has 11 residues. V was clipped by 4 bases and J by 2 bases, with 5 bases between them. CDR1 and CDR2 (germline): DFQATT, SNEGSKA (reference sequence). This CDR3 is CSAKHQETQYF. CDR3 sequence (DNA): TGCAGTGCTAAACATCAAGAGACCCAGTACTTC.